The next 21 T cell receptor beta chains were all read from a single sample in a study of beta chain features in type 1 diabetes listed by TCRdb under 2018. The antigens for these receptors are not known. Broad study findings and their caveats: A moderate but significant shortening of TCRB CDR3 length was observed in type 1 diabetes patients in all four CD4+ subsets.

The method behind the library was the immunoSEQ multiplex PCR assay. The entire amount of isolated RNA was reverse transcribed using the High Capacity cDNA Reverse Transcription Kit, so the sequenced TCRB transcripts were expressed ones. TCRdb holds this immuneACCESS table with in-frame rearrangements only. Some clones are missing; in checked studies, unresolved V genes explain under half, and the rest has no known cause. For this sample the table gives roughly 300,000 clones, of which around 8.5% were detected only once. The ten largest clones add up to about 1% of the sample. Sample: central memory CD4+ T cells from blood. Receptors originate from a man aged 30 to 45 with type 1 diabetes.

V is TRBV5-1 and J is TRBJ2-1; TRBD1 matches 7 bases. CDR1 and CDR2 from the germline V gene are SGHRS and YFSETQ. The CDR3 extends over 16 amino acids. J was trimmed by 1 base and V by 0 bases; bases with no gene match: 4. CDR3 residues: CASSLAGTASYNEQFF. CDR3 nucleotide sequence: TGCGCCAGCAGCTTGGCCGGGACAGCTTCCTACAATGAGCAGTTCTTC.

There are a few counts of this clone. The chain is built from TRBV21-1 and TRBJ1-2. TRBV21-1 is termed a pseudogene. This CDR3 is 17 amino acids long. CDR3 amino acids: CASIHLVGARIDYGYTF. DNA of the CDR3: TGTGCCAGCATCCACCTTGTGGGAGCAAGAATCGACTATGGCTACACCTTC.

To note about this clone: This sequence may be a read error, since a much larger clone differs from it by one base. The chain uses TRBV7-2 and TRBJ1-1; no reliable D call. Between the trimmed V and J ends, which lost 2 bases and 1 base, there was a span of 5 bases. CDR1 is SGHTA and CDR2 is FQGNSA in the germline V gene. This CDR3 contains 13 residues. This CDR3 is CASSLPQNTEAFF. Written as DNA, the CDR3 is TGTGCCAGCAGCTTACCCCAGAACACTGAAGCTTTCTTT.

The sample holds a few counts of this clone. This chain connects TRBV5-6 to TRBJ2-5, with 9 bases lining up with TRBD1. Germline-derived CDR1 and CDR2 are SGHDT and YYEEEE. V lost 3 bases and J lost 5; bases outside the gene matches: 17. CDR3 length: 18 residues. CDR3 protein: CASSSWLVTGGGMETQYF. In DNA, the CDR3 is TGTGCCAGCAGCTCTTGGCTGGTCACAGGGGGCGGGATGGAGACCCAGTACTTC.

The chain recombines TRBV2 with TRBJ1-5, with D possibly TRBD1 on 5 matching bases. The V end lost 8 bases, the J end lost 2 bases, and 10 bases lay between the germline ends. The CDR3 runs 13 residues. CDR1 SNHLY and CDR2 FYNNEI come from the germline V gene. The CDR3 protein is CASGGNGNQPQHF. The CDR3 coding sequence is TGTGCCAGCGGGGGAAATGGCAATCAGCCCCAGCATTTT. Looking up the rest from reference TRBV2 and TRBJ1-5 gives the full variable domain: EPEVTQTPSHQVTQMGQEVILRCVPISNHLYFYWYRQILGQKVEFLVSFYNNEISEKSEIFDDQFSVERPDGSNFTLKIRSTKLEDSAMYFCASGGNGNQPQHFGDGTRLSIL.

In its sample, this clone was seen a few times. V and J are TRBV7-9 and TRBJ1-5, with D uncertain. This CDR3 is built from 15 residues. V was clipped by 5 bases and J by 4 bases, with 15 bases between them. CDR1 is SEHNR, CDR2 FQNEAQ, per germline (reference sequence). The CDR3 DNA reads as TGTGCCAGCAGCCTCGATGGGTGGGCTAATCAGCCCCAGCATTTT. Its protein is CASSLDGWANQPQHF.

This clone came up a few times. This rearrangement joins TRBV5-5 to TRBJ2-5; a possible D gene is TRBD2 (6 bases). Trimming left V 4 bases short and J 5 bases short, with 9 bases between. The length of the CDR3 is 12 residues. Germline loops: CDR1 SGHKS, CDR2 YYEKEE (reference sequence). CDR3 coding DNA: TGTGCCAGCAGCCCCCGGGGGGAGACCCAGTACTTC. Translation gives CASSPRGETQYF.

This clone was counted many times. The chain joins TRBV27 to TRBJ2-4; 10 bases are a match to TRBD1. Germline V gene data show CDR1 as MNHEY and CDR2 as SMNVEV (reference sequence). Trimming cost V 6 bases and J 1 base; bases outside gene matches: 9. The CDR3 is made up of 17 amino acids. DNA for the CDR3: TGTGCCAGCAGACCGGGACAGGGGCCCGGGGCCAAAAACATTCAGTACTTC. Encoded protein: CASRPGQGPGAKNIQYF.

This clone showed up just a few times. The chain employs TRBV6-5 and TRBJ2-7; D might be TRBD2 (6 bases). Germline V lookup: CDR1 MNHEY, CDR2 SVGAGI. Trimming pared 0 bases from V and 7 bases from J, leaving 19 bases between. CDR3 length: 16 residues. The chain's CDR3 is CASSYSNSGLRVEQYF. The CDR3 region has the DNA TGTGCCAGCAGTTACTCGAACAGCGGGCTGAGGGTGGAGCAGTACTTC.

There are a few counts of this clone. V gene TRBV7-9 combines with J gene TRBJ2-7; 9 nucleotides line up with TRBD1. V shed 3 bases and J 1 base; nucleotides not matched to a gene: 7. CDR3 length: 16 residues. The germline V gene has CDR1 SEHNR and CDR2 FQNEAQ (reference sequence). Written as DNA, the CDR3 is TGTGCCAGCAGCTTGCCGGGACAGGGACGTTCCTACGAGCAGTACTTC. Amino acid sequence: CASSLPGQGRSYEQYF.

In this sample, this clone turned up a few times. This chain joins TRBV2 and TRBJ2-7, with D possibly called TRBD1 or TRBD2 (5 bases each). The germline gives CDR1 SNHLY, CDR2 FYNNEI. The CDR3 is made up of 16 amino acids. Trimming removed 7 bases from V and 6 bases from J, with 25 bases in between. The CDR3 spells CASIPEVGTARSEQYF. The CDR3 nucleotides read TGTGCCAGCATTCCCGAGGTTGGGACCGCCCGAAGCGAGCAGTACTTC. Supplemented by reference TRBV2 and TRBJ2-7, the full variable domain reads EPEVTQTPSHQVTQMGQEVILRCVPISNHLYFYWYRQILGQKVEFLVSFYNNEISEKSEIFDDQFSVERPDGSNFTLKIRSTKLEDSAMYFCASIPEVGTARSEQYFGPGTRLTVT.

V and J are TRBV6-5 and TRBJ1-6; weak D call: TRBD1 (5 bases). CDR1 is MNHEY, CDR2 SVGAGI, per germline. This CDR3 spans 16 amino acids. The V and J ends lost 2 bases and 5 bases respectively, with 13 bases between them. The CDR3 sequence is CASSYGRGGNNSPLHF. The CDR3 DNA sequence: TGTGCCAGCAGTTACGGTCGCGGGGGAAATAATTCACCCCTCCACTTT.

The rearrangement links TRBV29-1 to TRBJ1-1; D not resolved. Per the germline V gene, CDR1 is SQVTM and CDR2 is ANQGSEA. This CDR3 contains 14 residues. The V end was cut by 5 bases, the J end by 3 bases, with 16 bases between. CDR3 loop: CSVFGRFQDTEAFF. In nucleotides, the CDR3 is TGCAGCGTTTTTGGACGGTTCCAAGACACTGAAGCTTTCTTT.

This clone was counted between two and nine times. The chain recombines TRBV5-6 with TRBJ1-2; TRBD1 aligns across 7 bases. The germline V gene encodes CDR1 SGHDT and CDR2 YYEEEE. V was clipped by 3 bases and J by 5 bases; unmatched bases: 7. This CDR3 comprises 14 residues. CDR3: CASSSGQIVYGYTF. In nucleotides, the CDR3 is TGTGCCAGCAGCTCGGGACAGATAGTTTATGGCTACACCTTC. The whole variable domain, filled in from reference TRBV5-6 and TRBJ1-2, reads DAGVTQSPTHLIKTRGQQVTLRCSPKSGHDTVSWYQQALGQGPQFIFQYYEEEERQRGNFPDRFSGHQFPNYSSELNVNALLLGDSALYLCASSSGQIVYGYTFGSGTRLTVV.

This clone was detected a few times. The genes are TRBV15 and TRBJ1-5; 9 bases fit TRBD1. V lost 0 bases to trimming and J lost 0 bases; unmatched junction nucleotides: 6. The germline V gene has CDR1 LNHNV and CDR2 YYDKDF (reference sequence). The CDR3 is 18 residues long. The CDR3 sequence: CATSRDRGTGISNQPQHF. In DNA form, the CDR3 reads TGTGCCACCAGCAGAGATCGGGGGACAGGGATTAGCAATCAGCCCCAGCATTTT.

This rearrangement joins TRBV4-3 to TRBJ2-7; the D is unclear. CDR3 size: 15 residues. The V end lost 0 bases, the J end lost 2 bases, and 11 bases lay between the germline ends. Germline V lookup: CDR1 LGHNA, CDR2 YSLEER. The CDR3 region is CASSQDMHRTYEQYF. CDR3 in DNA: TGCGCCAGCAGCCAAGATATGCACCGAACCTACGAGCAGTACTTC.

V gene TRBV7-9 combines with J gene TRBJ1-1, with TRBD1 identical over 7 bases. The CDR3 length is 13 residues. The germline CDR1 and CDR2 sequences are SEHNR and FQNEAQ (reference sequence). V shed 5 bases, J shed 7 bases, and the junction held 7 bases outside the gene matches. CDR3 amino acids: CASSPGGALEAFF. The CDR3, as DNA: TGTGCCAGCAGCCCAGGGGGGGCGCTTGAAGCTTTCTTT.

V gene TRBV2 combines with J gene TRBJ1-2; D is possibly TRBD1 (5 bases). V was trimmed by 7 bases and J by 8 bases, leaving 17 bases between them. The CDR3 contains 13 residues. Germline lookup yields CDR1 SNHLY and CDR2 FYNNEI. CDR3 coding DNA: TGTGCCAGCACCACCCCCAGGGAGGGCGGCTACACCTTC. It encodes CASTTPREGGYTF.

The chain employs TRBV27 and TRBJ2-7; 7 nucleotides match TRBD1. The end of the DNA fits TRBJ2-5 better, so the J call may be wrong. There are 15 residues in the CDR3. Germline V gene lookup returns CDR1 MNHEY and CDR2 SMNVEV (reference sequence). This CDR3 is CASSLPQGIQETQYF. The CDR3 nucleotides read TGTGCCAGCAGTTTACCACAGGGGATCCAAGAGACCCAGTACTTC.

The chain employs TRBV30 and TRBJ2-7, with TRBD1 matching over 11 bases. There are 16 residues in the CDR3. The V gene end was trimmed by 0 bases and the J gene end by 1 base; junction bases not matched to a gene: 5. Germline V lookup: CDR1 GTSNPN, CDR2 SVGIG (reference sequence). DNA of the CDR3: TGTGCCTGGAGTGTAAAGGACAGGGGGCTTTCCTACGAGCAGTACTTC. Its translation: CAWSVKDRGLSYEQYF.

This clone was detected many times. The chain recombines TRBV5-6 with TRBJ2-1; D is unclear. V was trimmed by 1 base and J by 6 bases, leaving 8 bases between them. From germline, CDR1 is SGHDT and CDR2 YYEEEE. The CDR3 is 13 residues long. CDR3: CASSLRPANEQFF. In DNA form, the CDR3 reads TGTGCCAGCAGCTTGAGGCCAGCCAATGAGCAGTTCTTC.